Below are 31 T cell receptor beta chains sequenced from a single sample in a study of shared clonotypes between healthy human individuals. Generated by immunoSEQ multiplex PCR, the TCRdb table keeps only in-frame clones and is missing some. The sample lists 2.3 million or so clones, over 85% occurring once. Sequenced material: naive CD4+ T cells from PBMCs. Subset: CD45RA+ positively selected. All receptors come from a man between 18 and 35 years old in good health. Some clones in this sample may be carry-over from other donors' samples.

J is TRBJ2-7 and V is TRBV7-2; 8 bases agree with TRBD2. The ends lost 1 base at V and 3 bases at J; junction bases unmatched: 5. Germline V gives CDR1 SGHTA, CDR2 FQGNSA. The CDR3 runs 15 residues. The CDR3 sequence: CASSLEGSGSYEQYF. The CDR3 DNA reads as TGTGCCAGCAGCTTAGAGGGGAGCGGGAGCTACGAGCAGTACTTC.

This chain uses TRBV4-1 with TRBJ2-1, with D unclear. Germline V CDR1 and CDR2: MGHRA, YSYEKL. The CDR3 totals 15 residues. V gave up 0 bases and J gave up 6 bases, with 12 bases separating them. This CDR3 reads CASSQDRARINEQFF. CDR3 nucleotides: TGCGCCAGCAGCCAAGATCGGGCCCGGATCAATGAGCAGTTCTTC.

This sequence joins TRBV18 and TRBJ2-2; tentative D call: TRBD2 (5 bases). This CDR3 has 14 amino acids. CDR1 is KGHSH, CDR2 LQKENI, per germline. Trimming removed 3 bases at V and 5 bases at J, with 10 bases between. The DNA of the CDR3 is TGTGCCAGCTCACCGAGGCTAGCTACCGGGGAGCTGTTTTTT. This sequence encodes CASSPRLATGELFF.

V gene TRBV6-1 combines with J gene TRBJ2-7, with D possibly being TRBD1 (7 bases). Germline V CDR1 and CDR2: MNHNS, SASEGT. V was trimmed by 10 bases and J by 7 bases, leaving 17 bases between them. The CDR3 totals 12 residues. The CDR3 spells CATQQGGMEQYF. In DNA, the CDR3 is TGTGCCACCCAGCAGGGGGGTATGGAGCAGTACTTC.

V usage is TRBV5-1 and J usage is TRBJ1-1; no reliable D call. This CDR3 is built from 14 residues. Germline lookup yields CDR1 SGHRS and CDR2 YFSETQ. Trimming took 4 bases from V and 1 from J, leaving 11 bases between them. The CDR3 loop is CASSRLGTNTEAFF. In DNA form, the CDR3 reads TGCGCCAGCAGCCGCCTCGGAACGAACACTGAAGCTTTCTTT.

The chain joins TRBV7-8 to TRBJ2-7, with D uncertain. This CDR3 region has 15 residues. In germline, CDR1 is SGHVS, CDR2 FQNEAQ. Trimming pared 5 bases from V and 6 bases from J, leaving 20 bases between. The CDR3 region is CASSRGEIEGSEQYF. CDR3 DNA: TGTGCCAGCAGCCGAGGCGAGATAGAAGGATCCGAGCAGTACTTC. The variable domain in full, with the rest retrieved from reference TRBV7-8 and TRBJ2-7, is GAGVSQSPRYKVAKRGQDVALRCDPISGHVSLFWYQQALGQGPEFLTYFQNEAQLDKSGLPSDRFFAERPEGSVSTLKIQRTQQEDSAVYLCASSRGEIEGSEQYFGPGTRLTVT.

Comments on this clone: Other DNA sequences of this sample code for an identical CDR3. The genes are TRBV9 and TRBJ2-6; D remains unclear. Germline values: CDR1 SGDLS, CDR2 YYNGEE. The CDR3 spans 16 residues. V was pared by 0 bases and J by 0 bases, with 7 bases between. The CDR3 region has the DNA TGTGCCAGCAGCGTAGGCTCGAGCTCTGGGGCCAACGTCCTGACTTTC. Translating it yields CASSVGSSSGANVLTF.

On this clone: Other nucleotide sequences in the sample specify the same CDR3. The chain combines TRBV5-4 with TRBJ1-3; 10 bases fit TRBD1. After removal of 3 bases from V and 7 bases from J, the junction contained 4 bases not matched to a gene. CDR1 is SGHNT and CDR2 is YYREEE in the germline V gene (reference sequence). The CDR3 length is 14 residues. CDR3 protein: CASSSKDRGNTIYF. The CDR3 DNA is TGTGCCAGCAGCTCTAAGGACAGGGGGAACACCATATATTTT.

The chain is built from TRBV7-3 and TRBJ2-7; either TRBD1 or TRBD2 may fit D (6 bases each). Germline values: CDR1 SGHTA, CDR2 FQGTGA. Trimming removed 5 bases at V and 4 bases at J, with 21 bases between. The CDR3 consists of 16 residues. CDR3 loop: CASSPKGGFGEYEQYF. The CDR3 DNA reads TGTGCCAGCAGCCCAAAGGGGGGCTTTGGGGAGTACGAGCAGTACTTC.

The J gene is TRBJ1-1, the V gene TRBV28, with D perhaps TRBD1 (5 bases). V dropped 7 bases and J dropped 6 bases, with 15 bases sitting between them. Germline V gene sequence: CDR1 MDHEN, CDR2 SYDVKM. There are 13 residues in the CDR3. Written as DNA, the CDR3 is TGTGCCAGCATAAGGAGAAGGGGCCCTGAAGCTTTCTTT. It codes for CASIRRRGPEAFF.

The chain employs TRBV10-3 and TRBJ2-7; 7 nucleotides match TRBD1. Germline CDR1 is ENHRY and CDR2 is SYGVKD. The CDR3 has 13 residues. The trim removed 6 bases at V and 2 bases at J, leaving 4 bases unmatched. CDR3 in DNA: TGTGCCATCAGCAGTGGACAGGCCTACGAGCAGTACTTC. Translating it yields CAISSGQAYEQYF.

The chain carries TRBV29-1 and TRBJ2-1, with 9 bases fitting TRBD2. This CDR3 comprises 13 residues. Trimming cost V 5 bases and J 10 bases; bases outside gene matches: 9. The germline V gene encodes CDR1 SQVTM and CDR2 ANQGSEA. CDR3 bases: TGCAGCGTTACCGGACTAGCGCAGGGGGAGCAGTTCTTC. The encoded protein is CSVTGLAQGEQFF.

Note on this clone: The same CDR3 arises from other DNA sequences in this sample as well. The chain employs TRBV9 and TRBJ1-2; the D gene is possibly TRBD1 (5 bases). The germline gives CDR1 SGDLS, CDR2 YYNGEE. There are 15 residues in the CDR3. V was clipped by 3 bases and J by 4 bases, with 16 bases between them. The DNA of the CDR3 is TGTGCCAGCAGCGCGATACGGGACGGACTCTATGGCTACACCTTC. This encodes CASSAIRDGLYGYTF.

The gene calls are TRBV18 and TRBJ2-2, with D tentatively TRBD1 or TRBD2 (5 bases each). Germline CDR1 is KGHSH and CDR2 is LQKENI. V lost 4 bases to trimming and J lost 4 bases, with 7 bases between them. The CDR3 covers 13 residues. CDR3 protein: CASSRDRTGELFF. The CDR3 region has the DNA TGTGCCAGCTCACGGGACCGCACCGGGGAGCTGTTTTTT.

The chain links TRBV7-9 to TRBJ2-1; perhaps TRBD2 as D (6 bases). This CDR3 comprises 13 residues. CDR1 and CDR2 from the germline V gene are SEHNR and FQNEAQ (reference sequence). V lost 5 bases and J 8 bases, leaving 13 bases between the germline ends. The CDR3 loop is CASSPLGGDEQFF. DNA for the CDR3: TGTGCCAGCAGCCCTCTGGGAGGAGATGAGCAGTTCTTC.

V gene TRBV5-1 combines with J gene TRBJ2-1, with 7 bases aligning to TRBD2. The CDR3 is 17 residues long. V lost 0 bases, J lost 4 bases, and 10 bases stayed unmatched. The V gene's germline CDR1 is SGHRS and CDR2 YFSETQ. CDR3 in DNA: TGCGCCAGCAGCTTGGATCCAGCGGGGACCACATACAATGAGCAGTTCTTC. Amino acids: CASSLDPAGTTYNEQFF.

The V and J genes are TRBV5-6 and TRBJ2-5; D gene uncertain. V lost 4 bases and J lost 10, with 11 bases in between. The CDR3 sequence is 11 residues long. Germline loops: CDR1 SGHDT, CDR2 YYEEEE. This CDR3 is CASSHSQIQYF. The CDR3 DNA sequence: TGTGCCAGCAGCCACAGCCAGATCCAGTACTTC.

This clone has more than one count but fewer than ten. The rearrangement links TRBV2 to TRBJ1-4, with unresolved D. This CDR3 has 12 amino acids. In germline, CDR1 is SNHLY, CDR2 FYNNEI. Between the trimmed V and J ends, which lost 4 bases and 7 bases, there was a span of 7 bases. CDR3 DNA: TGTGCCAGCAGTGGCGGGAGTGAAAAACTGTTTTTT. As protein: CASSGGSEKLFF.

The CDR3 here is CASSPIQPDTQYF. The CDR3, as DNA: TGTGCCAGCAGTCCCATACAGCCAGATACGCAGTATTTT. The rearrangement uses TRBV28 and TRBJ2-3; no clear D. This CDR3 spans 13 amino acids. Germline V gives CDR1 MDHEN, CDR2 SYDVKM. Between the trimmed V and J ends, which lost 5 bases and 4 bases, there was a span of 10 bases.

Regarding this clone: This specimen includes other DNA sequences encoding the same CDR3. The chain links TRBV7-2 to TRBJ2-7, with TRBD2 matching 11 bases. Germline V gene data show CDR1 as SGHTA and CDR2 as FQGNSA. V shed 4 bases and J 0 bases; nucleotides not matched to a gene: 5. This CDR3 has 16 residues. The CDR3 sequence is CASSYAGTSGSYEQYF. The CDR3 coding sequence is TGTGCCAGCAGCTACGCCGGGACTAGCGGCTCCTACGAGCAGTACTTC.

This clone was detected a few times. The sample holds other DNA sequences that translate to the same CDR3. The gene calls are TRBV5-1 and TRBJ2-3; 7 bases map to TRBD2. The trim removed 4 bases at V and 4 bases at J, leaving 9 bases unmatched. Germline CDR1 reads SGHRS; CDR2 reads YFSETQ. This CDR3 is built from 15 residues. In DNA form, the CDR3 reads TGCGCCAGCAGCCCCCTGGCGGGAGTCGCAGATACGCAGTATTTT. As protein: CASSPLAGVADTQYF.

The V call is TRBV11-3, the J call TRBJ1-6; D remains ambiguous. CDR3 size: 14 residues. V gave up 1 base and J gave up 18 bases, with 19 bases separating them. Per germline, CDR1 SGHNT and CDR2 YENEEA. The CDR3 loop is CASSLVFGSPAPHF. The CDR3 coding sequence is TGTGCCAGCAGCTTAGTCTTCGGCTCTCCAGCCCCCCACTTT.

The chain joins TRBV5-1 to TRBJ1-1; D is undetermined. CDR3 length: 15 residues. V was shortened by 0 bases and J by 0 bases, with 9 bases between the two germline ends. CDR1 is SGHRS, CDR2 YFSETQ, per germline. In DNA form, the CDR3 reads TGCGCCAGCAGCTTGGCTGCAGACTTGAACACTGAAGCTTTCTTT. It yields the protein CASSLAADLNTEAFF.

The V call is TRBV19, the J call TRBJ2-7; D is unclear. The CDR3 length is 13 residues. Trimming left V 1 base short and J 7 bases short, with 11 bases between. In germline, CDR1 is LNHDA, CDR2 SQIVND (reference sequence). The CDR3 loop reads CASSIGAPREQYF. DNA of the CDR3: TGTGCCAGTAGTATAGGTGCTCCCCGGGAGCAGTACTTC.

The chain carries TRBV7-8 and TRBJ2-6; D is unresolved. Germline-derived CDR1 and CDR2 are SGHVS and FQNEAQ. V gave up 3 bases and J gave up 0 bases, with 12 bases separating them. The CDR3 has 17 residues. CDR3 nucleotide sequence: TGTGCCAGCAGCTTCATTGGGTCCCCCTCTGGGGCCAACGTCCTGACTTTC. Protein sequence: CASSFIGSPSGANVLTF.

The V call is TRBV6-5, the J call TRBJ1-2; tentative D call: TRBD1 (5 bases). Germline V gene sequence: CDR1 MNHEY, CDR2 SVGAGI. There are 15 residues in the CDR3. V shed 0 bases and J shed 6 bases, with 14 bases lying between them. CDR3 protein: CASSYSIWGEHGYTF. DNA for the CDR3: TGTGCCAGCAGTTACTCGATATGGGGGGAACATGGCTACACCTTC.

The chain recombines TRBV25-1 with TRBJ2-1, with 7 bases matching TRBD1. The V gene end was trimmed by 6 bases and the J gene end by 14 bases; junction bases not matched to a gene: 13. The CDR3 spans 13 residues. Germline CDR1 is MGHDK and CDR2 is SYGVNS. CDR3 loop: CASRTVQGDREFF. The CDR3 coding sequence is TGTGCCAGCAGAACGGTTCAGGGGGACCGGGAGTTCTTC.

This rearrangement joins TRBV5-4 to TRBJ2-3; the D gene could be TRBD1 or TRBD2 (6 bases each). V was pared by 10 bases and J by 4 bases, with 22 bases between. The CDR3 is 15 amino acids. Looked up from germline, CDR1 is SGHNT and CDR2 is YYREEE (reference sequence). CDR3 sequence: CAVRRQEGVADTQYF. The CDR3 nucleotides read TGTGCCGTCAGAAGGCAGGAGGGGGTCGCAGATACGCAGTATTTT.

The V and J genes are TRBV7-9 and TRBJ2-1; tentative D call: TRBD1 (6 bases). Looked up from germline, CDR1 is SEHNR and CDR2 is FQNEAQ (reference sequence). The CDR3 is made up of 15 amino acids. V gave up 3 bases and J gave up 3 bases, with 12 bases separating them. This CDR3 reads CASSLTGLNYNEQFF. The CDR3 DNA reads as TGTGCCAGCAGCTTGACAGGTTTAAACTACAATGAGCAGTTCTTC.

V and J are TRBV7-6 and TRBJ1-2; D remains ambiguous. CDR3 length: 13 residues. Germline-derived CDR1 and CDR2 are SGHVS and FNYEAQ. V was clipped by 5 bases and J by 2 bases, with 9 bases between them. This CDR3 is CASSPRINYGYTF. The CDR3 nucleotides are TGTGCCAGCAGCCCTCGGATAAACTATGGCTACACCTTC.

This chain links TRBV5-4 with TRBJ1-2; a possible D gene is TRBD1 (6 bases). The CDR3 consists of 12 residues. V was trimmed by 4 bases and J by 8 bases, leaving 12 bases between them. The germline gives CDR1 SGHNT, CDR2 YYREEE (reference sequence). CDR3 sequence: CASSQGSQGYTF. The CDR3 DNA follows: TGTGCCAGCAGCCAGGGGAGCCAGGGCTACACCTTC.